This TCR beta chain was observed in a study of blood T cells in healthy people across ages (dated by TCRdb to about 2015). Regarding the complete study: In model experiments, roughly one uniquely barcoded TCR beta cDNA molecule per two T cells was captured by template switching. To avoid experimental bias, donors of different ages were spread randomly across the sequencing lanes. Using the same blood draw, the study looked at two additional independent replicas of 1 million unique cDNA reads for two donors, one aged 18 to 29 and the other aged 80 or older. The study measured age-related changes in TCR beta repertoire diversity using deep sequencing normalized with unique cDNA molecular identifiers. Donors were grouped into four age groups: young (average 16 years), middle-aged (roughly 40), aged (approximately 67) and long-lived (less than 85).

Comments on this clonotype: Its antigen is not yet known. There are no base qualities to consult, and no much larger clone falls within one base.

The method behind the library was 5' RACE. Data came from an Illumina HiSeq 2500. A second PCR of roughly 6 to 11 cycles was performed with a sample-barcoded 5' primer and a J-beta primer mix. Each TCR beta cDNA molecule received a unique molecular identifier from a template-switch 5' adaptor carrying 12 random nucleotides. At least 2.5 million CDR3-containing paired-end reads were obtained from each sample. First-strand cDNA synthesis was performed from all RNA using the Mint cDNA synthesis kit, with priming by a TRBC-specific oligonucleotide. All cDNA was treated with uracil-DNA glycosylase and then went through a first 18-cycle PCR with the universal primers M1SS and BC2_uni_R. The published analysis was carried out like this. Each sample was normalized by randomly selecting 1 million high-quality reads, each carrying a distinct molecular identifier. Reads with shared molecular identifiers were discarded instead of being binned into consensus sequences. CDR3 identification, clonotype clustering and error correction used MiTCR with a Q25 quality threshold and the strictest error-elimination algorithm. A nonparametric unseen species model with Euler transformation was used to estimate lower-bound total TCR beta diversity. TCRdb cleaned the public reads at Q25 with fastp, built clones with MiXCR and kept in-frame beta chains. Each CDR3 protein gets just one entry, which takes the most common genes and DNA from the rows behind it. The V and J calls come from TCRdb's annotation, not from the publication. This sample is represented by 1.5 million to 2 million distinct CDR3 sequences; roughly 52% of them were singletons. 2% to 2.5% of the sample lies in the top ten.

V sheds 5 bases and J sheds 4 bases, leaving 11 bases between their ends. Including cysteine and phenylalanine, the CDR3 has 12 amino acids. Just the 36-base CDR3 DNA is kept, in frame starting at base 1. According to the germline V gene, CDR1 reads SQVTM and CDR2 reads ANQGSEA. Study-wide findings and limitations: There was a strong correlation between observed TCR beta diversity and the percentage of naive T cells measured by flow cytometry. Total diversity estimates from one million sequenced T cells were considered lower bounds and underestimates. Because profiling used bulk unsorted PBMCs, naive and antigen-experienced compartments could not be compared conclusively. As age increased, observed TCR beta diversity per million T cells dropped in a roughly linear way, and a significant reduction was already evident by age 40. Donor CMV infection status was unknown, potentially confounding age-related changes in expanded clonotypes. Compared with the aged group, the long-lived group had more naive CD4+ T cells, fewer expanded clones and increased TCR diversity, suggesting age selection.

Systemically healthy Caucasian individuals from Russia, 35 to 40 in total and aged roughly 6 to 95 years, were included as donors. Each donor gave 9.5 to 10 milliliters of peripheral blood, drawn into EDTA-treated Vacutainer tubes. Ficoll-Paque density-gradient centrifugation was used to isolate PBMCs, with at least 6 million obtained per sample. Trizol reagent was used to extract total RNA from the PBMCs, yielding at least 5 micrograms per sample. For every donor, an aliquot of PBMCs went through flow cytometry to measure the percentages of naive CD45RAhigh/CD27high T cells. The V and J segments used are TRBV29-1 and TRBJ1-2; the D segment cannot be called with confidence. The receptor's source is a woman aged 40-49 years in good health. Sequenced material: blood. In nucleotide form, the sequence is TGCAGCGTTCCGGTGGGAGGCTATGGCTACACCTTC. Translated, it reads CSVPVGGYGYTF.